The 14 T cell receptor beta chains given below trace back to one sample, sequenced in a study of CD4 T cells in relation to SARS-CoV-2 and coronaviruses. The assay was immunoSEQ multiplex PCR, and TCRdb's table has in-frame clones only and misses some. The data show 25,000 to 30,000 clones, with around three quarters seen just once and roughly 15% held by the top ten. Before the COVID-19 pandemic, during about 2010-2018, CD4+ T cells were taken from unexposed donors. After less than 11 days of culture, CD4+ T cells were isolated. No antigens are known for them. Sequencing input: CD4+ T cells from PBMCs, cultured in vitro. The receptors come from a human donor in good health.

This sequence joins TRBV19 and TRBJ2-5; 9 bases line up with TRBD2. V was pared by 3 bases and J by 5 bases, with 13 bases of the junction left unmatched. CDR3 length equals 17 residues. The germline V gene has CDR1 LNHDA and CDR2 SQIVND (reference sequence). The CDR3 DNA reads TGTGCCAGTAGTATGCGCCTGGGTAGCGGGAGTGGTGAGACCCAGTACTTC. This sequence encodes CASSMRLGSGSGETQYF.

The V and J genes are TRBV4-1 and TRBJ2-1, with D tentatively TRBD1 or TRBD2 (5 bases each). This CDR3 has 17 residues. The germline V and J ends were trimmed by 4 bases and 9 bases, with 25 bases remaining between them. Germline CDR1 MGHRA, CDR2 YSYEKL. The CDR3, as DNA: TGCGCCAGCAGCCCAATTGGGGCGATGCCCCGGGAAGGTGAGCAGTTCTTC. Translation gives CASSPIGAMPREGEQFF.

This clone has only a few counts. This rearrangement joins TRBV4-1 to TRBJ2-3, with TRBD2 matching 8 bases. This CDR3 region has 16 residues. The junction had 4 bases not matched to a gene; V was cut back by 0 bases and J by 2 bases. Looked up from germline, CDR1 is MGHRA and CDR2 is YSYEKL. CDR3 sequence (DNA): TGCGCCAGCAGCCAAGACCAAGCGGGAGTCACAGATACGCAGTATTTT. Its protein product is CASSQDQAGVTDTQYF.

V usage is TRBV5-1 and J usage is TRBJ1-2; TRBD1 might be the D (5 bases). The V end was cut by 0 bases, the J end by 3 bases, with 9 bases between. The CDR3 covers 14 residues. Germline V gene data show CDR1 as SGHRS and CDR2 as YFSETQ. CDR3 amino acids: CASSLERGDYGYTF. The DNA of the CDR3 is TGCGCCAGCAGCTTGGAACGGGGGGACTATGGCTACACCTTC.

The chain's CDR3 is CASSYSERGAEAFF. CDR3 bases: TGTGCCAGCAGTTACTCGGAGAGAGGGGCCGAAGCTTTCTTT. The chain has TRBV6-5 and TRBJ1-1; tentative D call: TRBD1 (5 bases). The germline V and J ends were trimmed by 0 bases and 8 bases, with 13 bases remaining between them. Germline CDR1 reads MNHEY; CDR2 reads SVGAGI. The CDR3 loop spans 14 amino acids.

A few counts support this clone. V is TRBV25-1 and J is TRBJ1-5; 12 bases agree with TRBD1. CDR1 MGHDK and CDR2 SYGVNS come from the germline V gene. The CDR3 sequence is 17 residues long. The V gene end was trimmed by 0 bases and the J gene end by 8 bases; junction bases not matched to a gene: 8. CDR3 loop: CASSEYRGQGANEPQHF. For the CDR3, the DNA is TGTGCCAGCAGTGAATATAGGGGACAGGGGGCTAATGAGCCCCAGCATTTT.

The sample holds one count of this clone. The rearrangement joins TRBV6-1 to TRBJ2-3, with D tentatively TRBD2 (7 bases). The CDR3 spans 16 residues. CDR1 and CDR2 (germline): MNHNS, SASEGT. The ends were cut back, 2 bases at V and 6 bases at J, with 18 bases in the middle. The CDR3 DNA sequence: TGTGCCAGCAGTGAAACCCGGGGAGGGGGTTCCGATACGCAGTATTTT. This translates into CASSETRGGGSDTQYF.

The chain links TRBV5-1 to TRBJ1-1; the match to TRBD1 covers 7 bases. The ends lost 2 bases at V and 1 base at J; junction bases unmatched: 5. Germline V CDR1 and CDR2: SGHRS, YFSETQ. The CDR3 is made up of 15 amino acids. CDR3 nucleotides: TGCGCCAGCAGCTTCGGGACAGATCAGAACACTGAAGCTTTCTTT. Protein: CASSFGTDQNTEAFF. The full variable domain, its missing parts supplied by reference TRBV5-1 and TRBJ1-1, is KAGVTQTPRYLIKTRGQQVTLSCSPISGHRSVSWYQQTPGQGLQFLFEYFSETQRNKGNFPGRFSGRQFSNSRSEMNVSTLELGDSALYLCASSFGTDQNTEAFFGQGTRLTVV.

J is TRBJ1-1 and V is TRBV6-6, with 8 bases that match TRBD1. V shed 6 bases and J 0 bases; nucleotides not matched to a gene: 9. This CDR3 has 16 residues. Germline lookup yields CDR1 MNHNY and CDR2 SVGAGI (reference sequence). The CDR3 loop reads CASSDPSGGLNTEAFF. CDR3 in DNA: TGTGCCAGCAGCGACCCTTCAGGGGGCTTGAACACTGAAGCTTTCTTT.

The chain combines TRBV7-9 with TRBJ1-2; no definite D call. The CDR3 covers 8 residues. Germline CDR1 SEHNR, CDR2 FQNEAQ (reference sequence). Trimming took off 4 bases at V and 12 bases at J, with 3 bases between the two ends. CDR3 DNA sequence: TGTGCCAGCAGCTCCGACACCTTC. Its protein product is CASSSDTF.

The chain couples TRBV5-1 to TRBJ2-3; the D is unclear. Germline V gives CDR1 SGHRS, CDR2 YFSETQ. The CDR3 length is 16 residues. V was cut by 2 bases and J by 3 bases, with 16 bases left in between. The CDR3 DNA reads TGCGCCAGCAGCTTAAGACCGCAACGGCCAACAGATACGCAGTATTTT. Its protein product is CASSLRPQRPTDTQYF.

The chain has TRBV3-1 (or the pseudogene TRBV3-2) and TRBJ2-7; 10 bases are a match to TRBD1. CDR1 and CDR2 (germline): LGHDT, YNNKEL (reference sequence). J was trimmed by 5 bases and V by 8 bases; bases with no gene match: 6. The CDR3 length is 13 residues. Here the CDR3 DNA reads TGTGCCAGCGGGAGGGACAGGGGTCACGAGCAGTACTTC. Amino acid sequence: CASGRDRGHEQYF.

The chain carries TRBV3-1 (or the pseudogene TRBV3-2) and TRBJ1-2, with D tentatively TRBD1 (6 bases). This CDR3 region has 16 residues. Germline lookup yields CDR1 LGHDT and CDR2 YNNKEL (reference sequence). The V end was cut by 2 bases, the J end by 2 bases, with 15 bases between. The CDR3 sequence is CASSQNAGALNYGYTF. The CDR3 region has the DNA TGTGCCAGCAGCCAAAACGCAGGGGCGCTCAACTATGGCTACACCTTC.

The V and J genes are TRBV3-1 (or the pseudogene TRBV3-2) and TRBJ2-7; a weak D match, TRBD1 (6 bases). Germline V lookup: CDR1 LGHDT, CDR2 YNNKEL (reference sequence). With 1 base removed from V and 1 base from J, the gap between germline ends came to 8 bases. The CDR3 runs 14 residues. The DNA of the CDR3 is TGTGCCAGCAGCCAAGCGACAGGTTCCTACGAGCAGTACTTC. Translation: CASSQATGSYEQYF.